This T cell receptor beta chain is drawn from a study of STAT3 mutations in large granular lymphocyte leukemia. Findings and caveats of the study: Samples missed the first appearance of the clone. In T-cell large granular lymphocyte leukemia, about half of patients showed multiple immunodominant subclonotypes.

Worth noting for this clone: Its antigen is as yet unknown.

The assay was immunoSEQ multiplex PCR, and TCRdb's table has in-frame clones only and misses some. Of 7,000 to 9,000 clones in the sample, around 75% were seen once. CDR3 length: 15 amino acids. Germline CDR1 is SGHRS and CDR2 is YFSETQ. V was clipped by 4 bases and J by 6 bases, with 20 bases between them. Sequenced: peripheral blood mononuclear cells. The source of this sequence is a middle-aged woman with T-cell large granular lymphocyte leukemia. Some clones in this sample may be carry-over from other donors' samples. The V call is TRBV5-1, the J call TRBJ2-7; no clear D. Here the CDR3 reads CASSPQRSGSGEQYF. The CDR3 region has the DNA TGCGCCAGCAGCCCCCAGCGCTCAGGCTCGGGCGAGCAGTACTTC.